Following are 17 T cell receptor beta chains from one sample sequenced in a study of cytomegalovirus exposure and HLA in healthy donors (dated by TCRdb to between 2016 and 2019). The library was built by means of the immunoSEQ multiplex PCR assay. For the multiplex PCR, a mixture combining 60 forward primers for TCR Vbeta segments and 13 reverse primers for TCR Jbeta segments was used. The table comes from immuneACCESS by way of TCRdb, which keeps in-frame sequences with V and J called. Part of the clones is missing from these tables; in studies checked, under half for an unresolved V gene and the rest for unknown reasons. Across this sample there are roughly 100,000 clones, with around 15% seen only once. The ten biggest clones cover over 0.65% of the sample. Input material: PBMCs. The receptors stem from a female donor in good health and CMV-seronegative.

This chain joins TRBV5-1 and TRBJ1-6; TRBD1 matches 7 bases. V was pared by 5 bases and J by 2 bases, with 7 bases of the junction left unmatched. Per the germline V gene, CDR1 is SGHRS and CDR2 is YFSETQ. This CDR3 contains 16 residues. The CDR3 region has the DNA TGCGCCAGCAGTCGATCCGGGACAGCCTATAATTCACCCCTCCACTTT. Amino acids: CASSRSGTAYNSPLHF.

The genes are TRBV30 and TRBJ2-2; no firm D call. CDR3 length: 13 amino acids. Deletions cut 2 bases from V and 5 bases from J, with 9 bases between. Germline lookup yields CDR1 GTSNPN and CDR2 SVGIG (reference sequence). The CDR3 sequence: CAWSIALTGELFF. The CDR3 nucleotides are TGTGCCTGGAGTATTGCCCTAACCGGGGAGCTGTTTTTT.

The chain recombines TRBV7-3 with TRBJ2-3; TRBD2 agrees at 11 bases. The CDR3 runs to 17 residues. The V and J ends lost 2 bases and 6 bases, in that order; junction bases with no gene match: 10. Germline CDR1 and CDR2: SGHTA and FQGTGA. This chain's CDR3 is CASSLGPRLAGSDTQYF. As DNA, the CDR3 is TGTGCCAGCAGCTTAGGGCCCAGACTAGCGGGATCCGATACGCAGTATTTT.

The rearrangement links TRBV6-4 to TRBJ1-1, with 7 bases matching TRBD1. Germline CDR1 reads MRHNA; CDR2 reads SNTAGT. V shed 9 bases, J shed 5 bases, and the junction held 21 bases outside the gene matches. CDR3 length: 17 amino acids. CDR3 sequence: CARPWGPADRLGTEAFF. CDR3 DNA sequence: TGTGCCAGACCCTGGGGCCCAGCGGACAGGCTGGGGACTGAAGCTTTCTTT.

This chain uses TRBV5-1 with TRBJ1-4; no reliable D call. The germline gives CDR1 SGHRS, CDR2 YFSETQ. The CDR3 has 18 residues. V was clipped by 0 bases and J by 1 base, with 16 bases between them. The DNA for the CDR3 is TGCGCCAGCAGCTTGGGTCCGGGATTGGTCCGAACTAATGAAAAACTGTTTTTT. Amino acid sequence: CASSLGPGLVRTNEKLFF. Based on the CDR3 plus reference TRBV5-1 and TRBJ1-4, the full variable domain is KAGVTQTPRYLIKTRGQQVTLSCSPISGHRSVSWYQQTPGQGLQFLFEYFSETQRNKGNFPGRFSGRQFSNSRSEMNVSTLELGDSALYLCASSLGPGLVRTNEKLFFGSGTQLSVL.

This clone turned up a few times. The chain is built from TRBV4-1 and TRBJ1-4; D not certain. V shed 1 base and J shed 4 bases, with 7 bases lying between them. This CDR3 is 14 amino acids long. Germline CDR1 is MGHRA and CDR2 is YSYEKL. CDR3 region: CASSQVPRNEKLFF. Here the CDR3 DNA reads TGCGCCAGCAGCCAAGTTCCGCGTAATGAAAAACTGTTTTTT.

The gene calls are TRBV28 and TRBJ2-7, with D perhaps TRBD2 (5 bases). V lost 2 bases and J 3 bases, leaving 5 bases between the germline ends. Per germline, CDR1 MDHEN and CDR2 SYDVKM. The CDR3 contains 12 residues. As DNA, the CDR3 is TGTGCCAGCAGTTTAGGAGGCTACGAGCAGTACTTC. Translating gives CASSLGGYEQYF.

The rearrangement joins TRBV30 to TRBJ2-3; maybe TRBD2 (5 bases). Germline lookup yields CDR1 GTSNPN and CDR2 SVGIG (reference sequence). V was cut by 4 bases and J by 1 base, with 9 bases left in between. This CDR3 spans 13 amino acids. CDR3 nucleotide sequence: TGTGCCTGGAAACTGAGGGGCACAGATACGCAGTATTTT. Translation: CAWKLRGTDTQYF. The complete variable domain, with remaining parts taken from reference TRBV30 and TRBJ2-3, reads SQTIHQWPATLVQPVGSPLSLECTVEGTSNPNLYWYRQAAGRGLQLLFYSVGIGQISSEVPQNLSASRPQDRQFILSSKKLLLSDSGFYLCAWKLRGTDTQYFGPGTRLTVL.

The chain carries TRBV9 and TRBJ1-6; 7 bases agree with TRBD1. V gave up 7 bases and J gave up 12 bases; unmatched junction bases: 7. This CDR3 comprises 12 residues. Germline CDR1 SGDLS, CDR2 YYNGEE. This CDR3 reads CASFRQGVPLHF. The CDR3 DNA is TGTGCCAGCTTTCGACAGGGTGTACCCCTCCACTTT.

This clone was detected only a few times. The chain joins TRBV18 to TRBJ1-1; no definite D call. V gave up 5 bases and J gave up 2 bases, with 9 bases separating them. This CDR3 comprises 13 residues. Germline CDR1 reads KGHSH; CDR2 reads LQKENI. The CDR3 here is CASSSHSNTEAFF. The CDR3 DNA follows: TGTGCCAGCTCATCTCACAGTAACACTGAAGCTTTCTTT. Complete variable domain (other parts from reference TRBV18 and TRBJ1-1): NAGVMQNPRHLVRRRGQEARLRCSPMKGHSHVYWYRQLPEEGLKFMVYLQKENIIDESGMPKERFSAEFPKEGPSILRIQQVVRGDSAAYFCASSSHSNTEAFFGQGTRLTVV.

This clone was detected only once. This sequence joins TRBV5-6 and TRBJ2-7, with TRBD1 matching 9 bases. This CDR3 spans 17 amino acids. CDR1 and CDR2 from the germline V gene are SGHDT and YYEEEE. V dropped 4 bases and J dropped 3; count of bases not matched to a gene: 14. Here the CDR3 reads CASSQTVQGALDYEQYF. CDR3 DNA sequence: TGTGCCAGCAGCCAAACAGTACAGGGGGCCCTAGACTACGAGCAGTACTTC.

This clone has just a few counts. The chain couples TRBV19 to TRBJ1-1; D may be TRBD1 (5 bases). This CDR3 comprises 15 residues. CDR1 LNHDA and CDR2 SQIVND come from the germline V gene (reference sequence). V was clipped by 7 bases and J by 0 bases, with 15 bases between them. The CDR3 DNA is TGTGCCAGTACCCTGGGGGGTGGGGTGAACACTGAAGCTTTCTTT. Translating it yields CASTLGGGVNTEAFF.

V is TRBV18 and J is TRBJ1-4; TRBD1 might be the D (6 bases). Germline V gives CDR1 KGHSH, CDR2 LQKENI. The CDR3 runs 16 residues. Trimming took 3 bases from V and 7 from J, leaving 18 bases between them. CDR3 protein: CASSPGAWDPSEKLFF. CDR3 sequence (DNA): TGTGCCAGCTCACCGGGGGCTTGGGACCCAAGTGAAAAACTGTTTTTT.

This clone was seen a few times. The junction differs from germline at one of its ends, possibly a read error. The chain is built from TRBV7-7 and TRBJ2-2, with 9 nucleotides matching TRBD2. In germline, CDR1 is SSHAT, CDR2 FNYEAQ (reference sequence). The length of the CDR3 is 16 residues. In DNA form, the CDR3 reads TGTGCTAGCAGCTTGGAAGCGGGAGGTTCCACCGGGGAGCTGTTTTTT. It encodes CASSLEAGGSTGELFF.

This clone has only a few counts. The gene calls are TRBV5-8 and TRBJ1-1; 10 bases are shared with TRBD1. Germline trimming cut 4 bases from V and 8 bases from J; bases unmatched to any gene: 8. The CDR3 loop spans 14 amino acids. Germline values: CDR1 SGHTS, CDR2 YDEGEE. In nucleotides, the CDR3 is TGTGCCAGCAGCCGCCCGACAGGGGGCCCGGAAGCTTTCTTT. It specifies CASSRPTGGPEAFF.

In nucleotides, the CDR3 is TGTGCCAGCGGGAGAACCGGGGAGCTGTTTTTT. Protein: CASGRTGELFF. This rearrangement joins TRBV2 to TRBJ2-2, with D maybe TRBD2 (5 bases). The CDR3 totals 11 residues. Germline V CDR1 and CDR2: SNHLY, FYNNEI. Trimming stripped 8 bases from V and 5 bases from J, with 6 bases between.

The CDR3 DNA follows: TGTGCCAGCGAAAGTCGCGGTGGCAATCAGCCCCAGCATTTT. This translates into CASESRGGNQPQHF. The rearrangement uses TRBV2 and TRBJ1-5; the D is unclear. CDR1 SNHLY and CDR2 FYNNEI come from the germline V gene. The CDR3 loop spans 14 amino acids. Between the trimmed V and J ends, which lost 8 bases and 2 bases, there was a span of 13 bases.